Listed here is a single T cell receptor beta chain. This clone's antigen is unknown. Within one base of it there is no much larger clone, and no base qualities were kept. To prepare the library, the immunoSEQ multiplex PCR assay was applied. The multiplex PCR relied on a mix of 60 forward primers for TCR Vbeta segments and 13 reverse primers for TCR Jbeta segments. The CDR3 region of rearranged TCR beta genes was amplified from genomic DNA by a multiplex PCR assay. Amplified TCR beta libraries were sequenced as 87-base-pair reads on the Illumina HiSeq System. The original pipeline was this. A later analysis counted about 80 million unique TCR beta chains across the 650 to 800 repertoires, and roughly 11 million of these chains were shared by at least two donors. To remove PCR and sequencing errors, raw reads were error-corrected and collapsed into unique sequences using a nearest-neighbor algorithm that merged closely related sequences. V, D and J gene segments were assigned by aligning CDR3 sequences to IMGT reference sequences. For a sequence to be retained, a match of at least six nucleotides was required to both a V gene segment and a J gene segment. Rearrangements were called productive when the CDR3 lacked stop codons and stayed in frame with V and J; all others were non-productive. CDR3 was defined by IMGT convention, running from the second conserved V-encoded cysteine to the conserved J-encoded phenylalanine. The earlier analysis of 500 to 650 of the donors excluded any sequence lacking an unambiguous match to a single V gene segment. In an earlier analysis of 587 of the donors, a V segment was called functional when productive rearrangements were above 56.7%, and segregating when the standard deviation between donors exceeded 5%. A statistical classification framework was built for diagnosing cytomegalovirus status from the catalog of TCR beta chain sequences. V and J gene assignment, in a later analysis, came from comparing TCR nucleotide sequences with IMGT/GENE-DB human TR gene sequences. A later analysis assigned CDR3 sequences and most-parsimonious VDJ recombination scenarios with the TCRdist pipeline. In a later analysis, each TCR beta chain was defined by its CDR3 amino acid sequence together with its V-gene family, and reads without a unique V-gene family were excluded. In a later analysis, 450 to 600 highly shared, low-generation-probability nucleotide sequences were removed to address suspected cross-contamination and a sequencing artifact. A later analysis calculated a clonal expansion index for each public chain from normalized within-repertoire ranks of inferred template counts. In a later analysis, generation probabilities were computed with a VDJ recombination model fitted to out-of-frame rearrangements, and the resulting probabilities were checked against IGoR. Hypergeometric tests were used in a later analysis to score TCR-TCR, TCR-HLA and TCR-CMV co-occurrence, with a repertoire-size bias correction applied to the TCR pairs. False discovery rates were estimated in a later analysis by permuting HLA or CMV assignments 20 times. In a later analysis, co-occurring TCRs were grouped using DBSCAN, with TCRdist sequence similarity added in when clustering inside HLA-allele-positive subsets. For co-occurrence clustering, repertoires with fewer than 30,000 or more than 120,000 public chains were excluded, along with a handful of repertoires with anomalous nucleotide sharing. The immuneACCESS repertoire file appears here via TCRdb, limited to in-frame rearrangements. These files lack a portion of the clones; in checked studies, under half of the deficit traces to unresolved V genes, and the cause of the others is not known. V and J calls and clone size follow that table, whereas D and trimming were derived from the DNA. The sample contains some 150,000 clones, 79% of them found a single time. The top ten clones comprise roughly 1.1% of the sample.

The data are from a study of cytomegalovirus exposure and HLA in healthy donors (dated by TCRdb to 2016 to 2017). For the wider study: An earlier analysis of roughly 630 of the donors reported 250 to 300 Gb of sequence data and 120 million or so unique TCR beta sequences from 150 million to 200 million T cells. Rather than drawing on any new phenotypic data, the later analysis identified candidate immune exposures from TCR beta sequences and the way those sequences occurred across donors. The study profiled the T cell repertoires of hundreds of subjects by immunosequencing and related them to cytomegalovirus serostatus. Because of strong linkage in the cohort, 4 to 6 DR-DQ haplotypes were treated as single units for association and clustering. Roughly 300 gigabases of sequencing data and 80 million or so unique TCR sequences were included in an early release covering several hundred HLA-typed donors. The genetic ancestry cluster associated with self-reported Caucasian donors included roughly four fifths of the roughly 360 genotyped donors. Genome-wide SNP genotypes for about 65% of the 666 donors were used in a later genetic analysis, which treated that subset as a discovery cohort. In an earlier analysis of roughly 600 of the donors, high-throughput TCR beta sequencing was used to judge whether each TCR beta V gene segment behaved as functional or pseudogenic. The number of typed donors differed by locus: about 620-640 for A, B, C, DRB1 and DQB1; 500 to 550 for DQA1; roughly 600 for DPA1; and about 450 for DPB1. All discovery cohort repertoires had been generated using a single sequencing platform. Across 300 to 500 genotyped donors of the cohort, an average of roughly 200,000 unique TCR beta nucleotide sequences per donor were sequenced, and approximately 17% of those sequences were non-productive. Donor age, sex, ethnicity and CMV serostatus were compiled alongside the repertoire data. The study was designed to test whether signatures of past pathogen exposure could be identified by cataloging public T cell receptors. A later analysis re-analyzed previously published TCR beta repertoires from approximately 700 donors and added high-resolution HLA genotyping to study TCR occurrence patterns. A separate validation cohort of approximately 120 different subjects was used in addition to the 666-subject first cohort. To predict cytomegalovirus infection status, the study brought together high-throughput TCR immunosequencing, statistical association of individual TCRs with disease status, and machine learning. HLA typing covered class I and class II loci at four-digit resolution. Points the paper makes about the study in general: The study gave a list of over 150 TCR beta chains associated with cytomegalovirus. Immune exposure information for the cohort was limited to CMV serostatus. According to a later analysis, TCR association rates differed among HLA loci, with DRB1 alleles showing the most associated TCRs and HLA-C alleles showing the fewest. At a false discovery rate of 0.05, a later analysis linked 16,951 TCR beta sequences to specific HLA alleles. Most TCR sequences were seen in very few donors, while some public TCRs were found in many individuals. A later analysis found that most CMV-associated TCR beta chains appeared HLA-restricted, with HLA associations seemingly driven largely by CMV exposure. In a later genetic analysis, a missense DCLRE1C variant was associated with V-gene and J-gene trimming of TCR beta chains, and the association was replicated in an independent cohort. A later genetic analysis reported fewer N-insertions in productive TCRs among donors in an Asian-associated ancestry cluster than the 666-donor mean. Correlated functional status among segregating V segments might reflect linkage disequilibrium, but an unknown experimental factor could not be ruled out. This cohort had only TCR beta chains sequenced, and the lack of alpha or paired-chain data limited which features could be detected. The earlier analysis of approximately 590 of the donors excluded roughly 16 rarely observed V segments, including chromosome 9 orphons, because counts were too low. The sequencing pipeline was judged likely to have produced a cluster of highly shared sequence variants as a technical artifact. A further reported finding was that TCR beta sequences accurately predicted the HLA-A and HLA-B alleles for most subjects in the first cohort. Because some donors lacked HLA typing at each locus, the association tests relied only on the typed subset. In a later analysis, HLA-associated TCR beta chains showed more clonal expansion and lower generation probabilities than non-associated chains that were equally common. In both the original and validation cohorts, the classifier was reported to diagnose cytomegalovirus status with high specificity and sensitivity. Strong co-occurrence of HLA alleles, especially DR and DQ, made assigning TCR associations to individual alleles difficult. Some IMGT-functional V segments, including TRBV6-2 and TRBV6-3, could not be distinguished by the 87-base-pair reads and were therefore excluded. Sequencing depth was assumed to be roughly uniform across donors in the presence/absence analyses, though that assumption may not hold. Several of the top co-occurrence clusters appeared to be linked to parvovirus B19, influenza, CMV and Epstein-Barr virus, according to a later analysis. Broadly in line with IMGT annotations, most TCR beta V segments showed up in productive rearrangements about 87% or about 30% of the time in an earlier analysis of 587 of the donors. According to the authors, the approach could potentially be generalized to other disease states and immunological phenotypes. A few of the identified cytomegalovirus-associated TCR beta chains were confirmed in vitro to be specific for cytomegalovirus antigens.

Including cysteine and phenylalanine, the CDR3 has 14 amino acids. Solely the CDR3 DNA is kept, with 42 bases framed from the first base. The cohort consisted of hundreds of healthy bone marrow donors. All cohort members were sampled while nominally healthy, although unrecorded immune exposures were likely present. The donor tested CMV seronegative and was one of the 352 seronegative cohort members. Every donor gave a peripheral blood sample, and the peripheral blood mononuclear cells from that sample were used for TCR beta sequencing. Genomic DNA was extracted from the blood cell samples with the Qiagen DNeasy Blood Extraction Kit.

This TCR derives from a male donor in good health and CMV-seronegative. Sample: PBMCs. The chain is encoded by TRBV21-1 joined to TRBJ2-7; TRBD1, as called in the table, went unchecked against the DNA. TRBV21-1 is shown as a pseudogene. The sequenced DNA is TGTGCCAGCGATGGGACAGGGAGAGGCTACGAGCAGTACTTC. Its amino acids are CASDGTGRGYEQYF.